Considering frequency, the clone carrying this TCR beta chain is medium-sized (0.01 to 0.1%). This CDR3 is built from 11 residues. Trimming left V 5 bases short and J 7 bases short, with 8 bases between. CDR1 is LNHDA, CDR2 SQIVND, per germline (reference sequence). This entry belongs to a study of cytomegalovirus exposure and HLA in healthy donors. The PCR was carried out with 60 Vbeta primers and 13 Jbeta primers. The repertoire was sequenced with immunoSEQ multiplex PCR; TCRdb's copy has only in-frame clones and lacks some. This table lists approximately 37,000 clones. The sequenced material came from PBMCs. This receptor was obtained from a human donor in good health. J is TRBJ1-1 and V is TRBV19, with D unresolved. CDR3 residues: CASSYQFEAFF. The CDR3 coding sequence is TGTGCCAGTAGTTATCAGTTTGAAGCTTTCTTT. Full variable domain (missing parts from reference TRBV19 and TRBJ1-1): DGGITQSPKYLFRKEGQNVTLSCEQNLNHDAMYWYRQDPGQGLRLIYYSQIVNDFQKGDIAEGYSVSREKKESFPLTVTSAQKNPTAFYLCASSYQFEAFFGQGTRLTVV.